The sequence of this T cell receptor (beta chain) was determined in a study of cytomegalovirus exposure and HLA in healthy donors. Overall study results and limits: The study carried out a later analysis of TCR beta sequences. It associated some 17,000 of them with specific HLA alleles at a false discovery rate of 0.05. Researchers counted about 150 TCR beta chains as cytomegalovirus-associated.

Healthy donors of bone marrow made up the group. The PCR was carried out with 60 Vbeta primers and 13 Jbeta primers. Only in-frame clones appear in the TCRdb table, and some are missing; sequencing was by immunoSEQ multiplex PCR. The sample yields approximately 220,000 clones, around 80% seen once. Germline CDR1 is SGHRS and CDR2 is YFSETQ. The V and J ends lost 0 bases and 9 bases respectively, with 7 bases between them. The CDR3 runs to 12 residues. About this clone: Antigen specificity is unknown.

Sequenced: PBMCs. This TCR came from a boy younger than 10 in good health and CMV-seronegative. This chain links TRBV5-1 with TRBJ2-1, with D unresolved. The CDR3 DNA is TGCGCCAGCAGCTTGGAAGGAGCTGAGCAGTTCTTC. Its translation is CASSLEGAEQFF.